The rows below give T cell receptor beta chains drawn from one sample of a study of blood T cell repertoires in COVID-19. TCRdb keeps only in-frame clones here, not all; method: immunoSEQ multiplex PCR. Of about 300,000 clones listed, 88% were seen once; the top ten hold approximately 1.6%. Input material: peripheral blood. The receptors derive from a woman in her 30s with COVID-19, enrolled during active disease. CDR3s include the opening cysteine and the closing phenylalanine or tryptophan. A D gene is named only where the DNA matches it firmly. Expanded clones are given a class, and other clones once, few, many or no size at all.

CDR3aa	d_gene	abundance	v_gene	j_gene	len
CASSRDSSGNTIYF	TRBD1	.	TRBV7-2	TRBJ1-3	14
CATSEGTDRSRTDTQYF	TRBD1	once	TRBV24-1	TRBJ2-3	17
CASSPKQGGHGYTF	TRBD1	.	TRBV18	TRBJ1-2	14
CASSLGQGVYEQYF	TRBD1	.	TRBV5-1	TRBJ2-7	14
CASSPPPREYSPLHF	.	once	TRBV18	TRBJ1-6	15
CASSDLPGEETQYF	.	once	TRBV25-1	TRBJ2-5	14
CASRDPLSGVIYGYTF	.	.	TRBV5-1	TRBJ1-2	16
CASSLGDHIQYF	.	.	TRBV7-9	TRBJ2-4	12
CASSIGAAALGSPLHF	.	.	TRBV19	TRBJ1-6	16
CASSPRPGTEAFF	.	.	TRBV27	TRBJ1-1	13
CASSLAWKGTGKLDTQYF	TRBD1	.	TRBV7-8	TRBJ2-3	18
CAWSVRGGNNSPLHF	.	once	TRBV30	TRBJ1-6	15
CASSLGGRGTEAFF	.	.	TRBV5-5	TRBJ1-1	14
CASSLARAESNEKLFF	.	.	TRBV7-9	TRBJ1-4	16
CASSIGFGSRNTIYF	.	.	TRBV19	TRBJ1-3	15
CASSPDGGTNNSPLHF	.	.	TRBV14	TRBJ1-6	16
CASSQGTSGAKETQYF	TRBD2	.	TRBV4-2	TRBJ2-5	16
CASSQPVHTGDTQYF	.	.	TRBV5-1	TRBJ2-3	15
CASSYRDLLRSGANVLTF	.	.	TRBV18	TRBJ2-6	18
CASSSTGSDNSPLHF	.	.	TRBV28	TRBJ1-6	15
CASRGTGFYGYTF	TRBD1	few	TRBV2	TRBJ1-2	13
CASSRDRGRGYTEAFF	TRBD1	once	TRBV28	TRBJ1-1	16
CASSLTGGGQETQYF	TRBD1	.	TRBV28	TRBJ2-5	15
CASSLGGQGEISGTQYF	TRBD1	.	TRBV7-6	TRBJ2-5	17
CASSVGQGDQPQHF	TRBD1	few	TRBV9	TRBJ1-5	14
CASSWDSPPYNEQFF	TRBD1	.	TRBV5-1	TRBJ2-1	15
CASSLVFRGREKLFF	TRBD1	.	TRBV11-3	TRBJ1-4	15
CASSLIGGVNYGYTF	.	.	TRBV5-4	TRBJ1-2	15
CASSYQLEVTEAFF	.	.	TRBV19	TRBJ1-1	14
CASSDPDRGRTDTQYF	TRBD1	.	TRBV19	TRBJ2-3	16
CASSVGASGGGNTIYF	.	.	TRBV9	TRBJ1-3	16
CAWGVGGNIQYF	.	.	TRBV30	TRBJ2-4	12
CANGDRDNSPLHF	.	.	TRBV6-5	TRBJ1-6	13